Listed below are T cell receptor beta chains from one sample, sequenced in a study of T cells after yellow fever vaccination. MiXCR, applied by TCRdb to the 5' RACE reads, yields one record per CDR3 protein. In the table there are around 610,000 distinct CDR3 sequences, less than 15% of which are singletons. The input for sequencing was PBMCs, taken on the day of the yellow fever booster vaccination. The receptors stem from a man aged 25 to 40 who received the YFV17D yellow fever vaccine. Both conserved end residues are part of each CDR3. D genes are given only for firm matches. Size tells how often a clone was seen (once, few, many) or the class of an expanded clone, and some rows leave it out.

D	V	J	size	CDR3	DNA
-	TRBV28	TRBJ2-7	few	CASRSSPGLEQYF	TGTGCCAGCAGATCCTCCCCGGGCCTCGAGCAGTACTTC
TRBD2	TRBV20-1	TRBJ2-1	-	CSAKRTSGSNEQFF	TGCAGTGCTAAGAGGACTAGCGGGAGCAATGAGCAGTTCTTC
-	TRBV9	TRBJ1-5	many	CASSVGGVGQPQHF	TGTGCCAGCAGCGTAGGAGGGGTAGGGCAGCCCCAGCATTTT
-	TRBV30	TRBJ2-2	many	CAWSRGRATTGELFF	TGTGCCTGGAGTAGGGGCAGGGCCACCACCGGGGAGCTGTTTTTT
-	TRBV20-1	TRBJ2-1	-	CSARDQLVLSNEQFF	TGCAGTGCTAGAGATCAGCTAGTTCTGTCCAATGAGCAGTTCTTC
-	TRBV12-3/TRBV12-4	TRBJ1-2	-	CASSLQGGRYGYTF	TGTGCCAGCAGTTTGCAGGGCGGCCGCTATGGCTACACCTTC
-	TRBV6-2/TRBV6-3	TRBJ1-2	many	CASSYSIGNYGYTF	TGTGCCAGCAGTTACTCGATCGGAAACTATGGCTACACCTTC
TRBD2	TRBV29-1	TRBJ2-1	-	CSTSPGLAGMTSNEQFF	TGCAGCACATCCCCTGGGCTAGCGGGTATGACGAGTAATGAGCAGTTCTTC
-	TRBV12-3/TRBV12-4	TRBJ2-2	many	CASSSIRGFTGELFF	TGTGCCAGCAGTTCTATCAGAGGGTTCACCGGGGAGCTGTTTTTT
-	TRBV30	TRBJ2-2	-	CAWIGTEGTNTGELFF	TGTGCCTGGATCGGGACGGAGGGAACCAACACCGGGGAGCTGTTTTTT
TRBD1	TRBV30	TRBJ2-7	-	CAWIGGTGSYEQYF	TGTGCCTGGATTGGCGGGACAGGCTCCTACGAGCAGTACTTC
TRBD2	TRBV23-1	TRBJ2-2	-	CASSTLAGGINTGELFF	TGCGCCAGCAGTACTCTAGCGGGAGGGATAAACACCGGGGAGCTGTTTTTT
TRBD2	TRBV20-1	TRBJ2-1	-	CSALGLADPRHEQFF	TGCAGTGCTCTAGGACTAGCGGATCCCCGGCATGAGCAGTTCTTC
TRBD2	TRBV12-5	TRBJ2-4	-	CASGLAPKGLVGAKNIQYF	TGTGCTAGTGGTTTGGCCCCCAAGGGACTAGTGGGAGCCAAAAACATTCAGTACTTC
-	TRBV6-5	TRBJ2-2	-	CASSYSSAGELFF	TGTGCCAGCAGTTACTCGAGTGCCGGGGAGCTGTTTTTT
TRBD2	TRBV15	TRBJ2-4	-	CATTETGGVSIQYF	TGTGCCACTACCGAGACGGGAGGGGTTAGCATTCAGTACTTC
-	TRBV5-1	TRBJ1-1	once	CASSKGDTEAFF	TGCGCCAGCAGTAAGGGCGACACTGAAGCTTTCTTT
TRBD1	TRBV18	TRBJ2-7	few	CASSPGTGVPGQYF	TGTGCCAGCTCACCAGGGACAGGGGTCCCCGGGCAGTACTTC
-	TRBV29-1	TRBJ2-7	many	CSVVDSSYEQYF	TGCAGCGTCGTCGACAGCTCCTACGAGCAGTACTTC
TRBD1	TRBV2	TRBJ2-7	-	CASRSNRGWDEQYF	TGTGCCAGCAGATCTAACAGGGGGTGGGACGAGCAGTACTTC
-	TRBV29-1	TRBJ2-7	few	CSVDQILGNEQYF	TGCAGCGTTGATCAGATCCTCGGAAACGAGCAGTACTTC
-	TRBV12-3/TRBV12-4	TRBJ2-5	few	CASKRGVETQYF	TGTGCCAGCAAAAGGGGGGTCGAGACCCAGTACTTC
-	TRBV2	TRBJ1-1	-	CASSGRGRNTEAFF	TGTGCCAGCAGTGGGAGAGGGCGGAACACTGAAGCTTTCTTT
TRBD1	TRBV30	TRBJ2-1	few	CAFNLGQGNEQFF	TGTGCCTTCAACTTGGGACAGGGGAATGAGCAGTTCTTC
-	TRBV5-1	TRBJ1-3	few	CASSWDNSGNTIYF	TGCGCCAGCAGCTGGGACAACTCTGGAAACACCATATATTTT
TRBD1	TRBV30	TRBJ2-7	-	CAWDRGQDNYEQYF	TGTGCCTGGGATAGGGGGCAGGACAACTACGAGCAGTACTTC
TRBD1	TRBV5-1	TRBJ2-5	-	CASSAGTVEGTQYF	TGCGCCAGCAGCGCCGGGACAGTAGAGGGGACCCAGTACTTC
TRBD1	TRBV6-1	TRBJ1-4	-	CASSKDRGRGEKLFF	TGTGCCAGCAGCAAGGACAGGGGACGAGGGGAAAAACTGTTTTTT
-	TRBV7-2	TRBJ2-1	-	CASSLVKLVGEQFF	TGTGCCAGCAGCTTAGTTAAGCTAGTCGGCGAGCAGTTCTTC
TRBD1	TRBV5-6	TRBJ2-5	many	CASSPGQLETQYF	TGTGCCAGCAGCCCGGGACAGCTAGAGACCCAGTACTTC
-	TRBV15	TRBJ1-6	few	CATSTSYSPLHF	TGTGCCACCAGCACCTCGTATTCACCCCTCCACTTT